This TCR beta chain was profiled in a study of CD8+ T cells in alopecia areata. Study results and limitations: Relative to normal scalp, lesional scalp, especially alopecia totalis/universalis, showed higher clonality.

Following extraction, RNA underwent reverse transcription to cDNA, which served as the sequencing template. This table comes from immunoSEQ multiplex PCR, and its TCRdb copy is limited to in-frame clones, with some not included. The table shows 110,000 or so clones, with approximately 60% occurring only once. CDR3 length equals 12 residues. CDR1 is SEHNR, CDR2 FQNEAQ, per germline (reference sequence). V lost 8 bases, J lost 7 bases, and 9 bases lay in between. In regard to this clone: What it binds is unknown.

This TCR came from a human donor in good health. V usage is TRBV7-9 and J usage is TRBJ1-6; D may be TRBD1 (6 bases). Sequencing used CD4+ T cells sorted from blood. The DNA of the CDR3 is TGTGCCAGCGGACAGTCCAATTCACCCCTCCACTTT. This encodes CASGQSNSPLHF. Complete variable domain (other parts from reference TRBV7-9 and TRBJ1-6): DTGVSQNPRHKITKRGQNVTFRCDPISEHNRLYWYRQTLGQGPEFLTYFQNEAQLEKSRLLSDRFSAERPKGSFSTLEIQRTEQGDSAMYLCASGQSNSPLHFGNGTRLTVT.